These 16 T cell receptor beta chains originate from one sample sequenced in a study of cytomegalovirus exposure and HLA in healthy donors. TCRdb keeps only in-frame clones here, not all; method: immunoSEQ multiplex PCR. The sample shows some 320,000 clones, about 85% of them seen only once. Source material: PBMCs. All receptors come from a woman in her twenties or thirties in good health and CMV-seropositive.

The J gene is TRBJ2-3, the V gene TRBV11-2; D may be TRBD2 (5 bases). Germline V gene sequence: CDR1 SGHAT, CDR2 FQNNGV. V gave up 2 bases and J gave up 2 bases, with 17 bases separating them. The CDR3 has 17 amino acids. The CDR3 loop is CASSLQPLASNTDTQYF. The CDR3 region has the DNA TGTGCCAGCAGCTTACAACCCCTAGCTTCCAACACAGATACGCAGTATTTT.

The chain is built from TRBV27 and TRBJ2-3; 10 nucleotides line up with TRBD2. The V gene end was trimmed by 2 bases and the J gene end by 2 bases; junction bases not matched to a gene: 13. The CDR3 is made up of 19 amino acids. Germline values: CDR1 MNHEY, CDR2 SMNVEV (reference sequence). The CDR3 DNA reads as TGTGCCAGCAGTTTAATGATGAGACCCAGCGGGGGGGTCACAGATACGCAGTATTTT. This translates into CASSLMMRPSGGVTDTQYF.

This clone showed up just a few times. The chain carries TRBV21-1 and TRBJ1-1; TRBD1, the table's D call, was not compared with the DNA. TRBV21-1 is marked as a pseudogene. The CDR3 covers 15 residues. The CDR3: CASSKNAGDGSEAFF. CDR3 DNA sequence: TGTGCCAGCAGCAAAAACGCAGGGGATGGGAGTGAAGCTTTCTTT.

The rearrangement links TRBV30 to TRBJ1-1; D unclear. The CDR3 has 15 residues. Germline assignment: CDR1 GTSNPN and CDR2 SVGIG (reference sequence). V was clipped by 0 bases and J by 3 bases, with 14 bases between them. CDR3 coding DNA: TGTGCCTGGAGTGTAATTAGGCACATTGACACTGAAGCTTTCTTT. It yields the protein CAWSVIRHIDTEAFF.

The chain couples TRBV7-3 to TRBJ2-2, with D possibly TRBD2 on 5 matching bases. The CDR3 length is 14 residues. Germline V gene sequence: CDR1 SGHTA, CDR2 FQGTGA. V shed 3 bases and J shed 5 bases, with 10 bases lying between them. CDR3 nucleotide sequence: TGTGCCAGCAGCTTCGGGGTTGAAACCGGGGAGCTGTTTTTT. Amino acid sequence: CASSFGVETGELFF.

The chain is built from TRBV5-4 and TRBJ2-1; the match to TRBD1 covers 7 bases. In germline, CDR1 is SGHNT, CDR2 YYREEE (reference sequence). The CDR3 length is 14 residues. V lost 0 bases and J lost 8; bases outside the gene matches: 5. CDR3 sequence (DNA): TGTGCCAGCAGCTTGGCGGCAGGGGGACATGAGCAGTTCTTC. Encoded protein: CASSLAAGGHEQFF. The complete variable domain, with remaining parts taken from reference TRBV5-4 and TRBJ2-1, reads ETGVTQSPTHLIKTRGQQVTLRCSSQSGHNTVSWYQQALGQGPQFIFQYYREEENGRGNFPPRFSGLQFPNYSSELNVNALELDDSALYLCASSLAAGGHEQFFGPGTRLTVL.

In its sample, this clone was seen a few times. This chain links TRBV28 with TRBJ2-7; weak D call: TRBD1 (5 bases). The V end was cut by 3 bases, the J end by 6 bases, with 9 bases between. The CDR3 runs to 12 residues. Germline V gene lookup returns CDR1 MDHEN and CDR2 SYDVKM. The chain's CDR3 is CASSFRVREQYF. The CDR3, as DNA: TGTGCCAGCAGTTTCAGGGTTCGCGAGCAGTACTTC. Full variable domain (missing parts from reference TRBV28 and TRBJ2-7): DVKVTQSSRYLVKRTGEKVFLECVQDMDHENMFWYRQDPGLGLRLIYFSYDVKMKEKGDIPEGYSVSREKKERFSLILESASTNQTSMYLCASSFRVREQYFGPGTRLTVT.

V gene TRBV29-1 combines with J gene TRBJ1-2; TRBD1 might be the D (5 bases). There are 15 residues in the CDR3. Trimming removed 4 bases at V and 5 bases at J, with 20 bases between. Looked up from germline, CDR1 is SQVTM and CDR2 is ANQGSEA. The CDR3: CSVVGPGRKLYGYTF. The CDR3 DNA is TGCAGCGTTGTAGGTCCGGGGCGGAAGCTTTATGGCTACACCTTC.

The chain combines TRBV11-3 with TRBJ2-5; D perhaps matches TRBD1 (6 bases). Deletions cut 2 bases from V and 1 base from J, with 8 bases between. This CDR3 spans 14 amino acids. In germline, CDR1 is SGHNT, CDR2 YENEEA. The CDR3 spells CASSLRGGQETQYF. The DNA for the CDR3 is TGTGCCAGCAGCTTACGAGGGGGCCAAGAGACCCAGTACTTC.

CDR3 protein: CASSEGLRLSNEQFF. CDR3 nucleotide sequence: TGTGCCAGTAGTGAGGGACTCCGTCTCTCCAATGAGCAGTTCTTC. The chain joins TRBV19 to TRBJ2-1, with D perhaps TRBD2 (6 bases). The ends were cut back, 5 bases at V and 6 bases at J, with 17 bases in the middle. Germline CDR1 reads LNHDA; CDR2 reads SQIVND (reference sequence). The length of the CDR3 is 15 residues. Full variable domain (outside the CDR3, taken from reference TRBV19 and TRBJ2-1): DGGITQSPKYLFRKEGQNVTLSCEQNLNHDAMYWYRQDPGQGLRLIYYSQIVNDFQKGDIAEGYSVSREKKESFPLTVTSAQKNPTAFYLCASSEGLRLSNEQFFGPGTRLTVL.

V usage is TRBV6-1 and J usage is TRBJ2-2; maybe TRBD2 (5 bases). The CDR3 totals 15 residues. V lost 0 bases and J lost 1, with 6 bases in between. The germline CDR1 and CDR2 sequences are MNHNS and SASEGT. The CDR3 nucleotides read TGTGCCAGCAGTGAAGCGGCGGGGAACACCGGGGAGCTGTTTTTT. Its protein is CASSEAAGNTGELFF.

The chain links TRBV27 to TRBJ1-1; D perhaps matches TRBD1 (5 bases). Germline V gives CDR1 MNHEY, CDR2 SMNVEV (reference sequence). V lost 4 bases and J 6 bases, leaving 21 bases between the germline ends. CDR3 length: 16 amino acids. The CDR3 here is CASSSLRRREVPEAFF. The CDR3, as DNA: TGTGCCAGCAGTTCACTCCGCCGCAGGGAGGTACCTGAAGCTTTCTTT.

This clone has a single count. A much larger clone lies one base from this, so it may be a read error. The chain has TRBV2 and TRBJ2-1, with TRBD2 matching 13 bases. The V gene end was trimmed by 6 bases and the J gene end by 6 bases; junction bases not matched to a gene: 2. The V gene's germline CDR1 is SNHLY and CDR2 FYNNEI. The CDR3 extends over 14 amino acids. The CDR3 nucleotides are TGTGCCAGCAGGTGGACTAGCGGGGGCAATGAGCAGTTCTTC. It translates to CASRWTSGGNEQFF.

This chain links TRBV28 with TRBJ2-2, with D perhaps TRBD1 (6 bases). V was clipped by 6 bases and J by 1 base, with 15 bases between them. The CDR3 covers 16 residues. Germline V gives CDR1 MDHEN, CDR2 SYDVKM. CDR3 loop: CASSPADSLNTGELFF. The CDR3 DNA sequence: TGTGCCAGCAGCCCTGCGGACAGCTTGAACACCGGGGAGCTGTTTTTT.

This chain joins TRBV28 and TRBJ1-4, with D possibly TRBD1 on 6 matching bases. Trimming removed 5 bases from V and 5 bases from J, with 15 bases in between. CDR1 and CDR2 from the germline V gene are MDHEN and SYDVKM. There are 15 residues in the CDR3. The CDR3 reads CASSRGGGGNEKLFF. The DNA for the CDR3 is TGTGCCAGCAGTAGAGGTGGAGGGGGGAATGAAAAACTGTTTTTT.

The rearrangement joins TRBV28 to TRBJ1-1, with D hard to call. The ends were cut back, 3 bases at V and 5 bases at J, with 16 bases in the middle. The CDR3 covers 15 residues. Germline-derived CDR1 and CDR2 are MDHEN and SYDVKM. CDR3 sequence reads: CASSFGLVAGTEAFF. The DNA of the CDR3 is TGTGCCAGCAGTTTCGGGTTGGTCGCGGGGACTGAAGCTTTCTTT.